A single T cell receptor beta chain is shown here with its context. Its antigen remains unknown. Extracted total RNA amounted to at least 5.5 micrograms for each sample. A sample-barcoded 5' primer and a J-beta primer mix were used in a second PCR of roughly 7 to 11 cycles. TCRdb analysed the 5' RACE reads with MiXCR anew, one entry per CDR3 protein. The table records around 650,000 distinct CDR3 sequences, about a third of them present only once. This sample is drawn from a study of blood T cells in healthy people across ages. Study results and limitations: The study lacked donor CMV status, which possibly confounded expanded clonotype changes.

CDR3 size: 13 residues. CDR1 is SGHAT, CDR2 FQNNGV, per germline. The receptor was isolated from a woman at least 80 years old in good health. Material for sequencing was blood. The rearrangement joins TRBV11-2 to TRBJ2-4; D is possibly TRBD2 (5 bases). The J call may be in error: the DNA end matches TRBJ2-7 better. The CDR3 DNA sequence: TGTGCCAGCAGCCGAAGCGGAGACTACGAGCAGTACTTC. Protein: CASSRSGDYEQYF.